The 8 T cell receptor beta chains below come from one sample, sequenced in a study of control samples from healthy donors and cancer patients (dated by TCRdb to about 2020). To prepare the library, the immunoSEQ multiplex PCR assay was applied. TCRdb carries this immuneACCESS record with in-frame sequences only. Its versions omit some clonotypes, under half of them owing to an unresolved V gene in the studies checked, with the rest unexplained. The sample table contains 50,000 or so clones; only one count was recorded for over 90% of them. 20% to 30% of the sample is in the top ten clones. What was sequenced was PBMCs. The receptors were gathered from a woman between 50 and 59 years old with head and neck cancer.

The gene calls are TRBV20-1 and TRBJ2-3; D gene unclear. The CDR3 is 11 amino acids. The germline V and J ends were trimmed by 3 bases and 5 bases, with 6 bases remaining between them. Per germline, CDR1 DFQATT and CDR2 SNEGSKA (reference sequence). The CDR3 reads CSASVRDTQYF. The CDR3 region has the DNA TGCAGTGCTAGCGTCAGAGATACGCAGTATTTT.

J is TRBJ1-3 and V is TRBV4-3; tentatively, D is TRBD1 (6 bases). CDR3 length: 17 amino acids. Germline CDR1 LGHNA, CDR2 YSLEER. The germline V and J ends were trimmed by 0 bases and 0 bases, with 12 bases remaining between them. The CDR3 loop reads CASSQDPRGGSGNTIYF. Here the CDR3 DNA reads TGCGCCAGCAGCCAAGACCCGAGGGGGGGCTCTGGAAACACCATATATTTT.

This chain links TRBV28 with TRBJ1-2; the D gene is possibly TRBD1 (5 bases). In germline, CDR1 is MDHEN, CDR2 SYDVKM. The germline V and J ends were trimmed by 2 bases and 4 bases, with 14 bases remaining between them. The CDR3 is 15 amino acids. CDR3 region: CASSLPRPGGYGYTF. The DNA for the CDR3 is TGTGCCAGCAGTTTACCGCGGCCTGGGGGCTATGGCTACACCTTC.

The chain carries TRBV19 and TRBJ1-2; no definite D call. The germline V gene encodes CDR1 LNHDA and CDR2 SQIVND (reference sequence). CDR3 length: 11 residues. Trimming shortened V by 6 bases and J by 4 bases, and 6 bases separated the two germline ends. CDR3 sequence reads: CASSLGYGYTF. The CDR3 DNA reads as TGTGCCAGTAGCTTGGGCTATGGCTACACCTTC.

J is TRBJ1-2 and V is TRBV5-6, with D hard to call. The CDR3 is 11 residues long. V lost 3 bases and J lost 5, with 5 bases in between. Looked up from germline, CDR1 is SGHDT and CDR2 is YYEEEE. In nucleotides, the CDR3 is TGTGCCAGCAGCTCACTATATGGCTACACCTTC. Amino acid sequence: CASSSLYGYTF.

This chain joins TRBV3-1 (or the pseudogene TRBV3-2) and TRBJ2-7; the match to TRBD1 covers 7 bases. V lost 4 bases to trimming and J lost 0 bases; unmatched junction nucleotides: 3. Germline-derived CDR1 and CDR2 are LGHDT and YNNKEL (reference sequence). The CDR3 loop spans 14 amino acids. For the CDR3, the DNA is TGTGCCAGCAGCCCCCGGGACAGCTCCTACGAGCAGTACTTC. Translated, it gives CASSPRDSSYEQYF.

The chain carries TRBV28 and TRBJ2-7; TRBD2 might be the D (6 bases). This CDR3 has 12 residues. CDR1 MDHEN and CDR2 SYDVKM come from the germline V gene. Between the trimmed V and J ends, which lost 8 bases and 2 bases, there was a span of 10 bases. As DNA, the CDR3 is TGTGCCAGCGGGACTCCTCCCTACGAGCAGTACTTC. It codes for CASGTPPYEQYF.

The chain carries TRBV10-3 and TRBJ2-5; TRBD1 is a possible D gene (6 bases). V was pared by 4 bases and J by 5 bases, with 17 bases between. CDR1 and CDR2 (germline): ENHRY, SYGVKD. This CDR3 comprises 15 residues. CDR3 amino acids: CAISAIQGNPETQYF. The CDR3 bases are TGTGCCATCAGTGCTATTCAGGGGAATCCGGAGACCCAGTACTTC.